One sample yielded the 7 T cell receptor beta chains listed below, sequenced in a study of T cell repertoires in cytomegalovirus infection. Each CDR3 protein is one row after TCRdb ran MiXCR on the reads. The profile covers 830,000 or so distinct CDR3 sequences, with 30% to 35% appearing a single time and under 15% taken by the ten largest. Antigen specificity for these receptors is unknown. The specimen comprised cultured CD8+ T cells from PBMCs, sampled from culture after CMV antigen stimulation. These receptors were obtained from a human donor in good health (CMV status not recorded). Some clones in this sample may be carry-over from other donors' samples.

The chain recombines TRBV7-8 with TRBJ2-1; possibly TRBD1 for D (5 bases). CDR3 size: 14 residues. The germline CDR1 and CDR2 sequences are SGHVS and FQNEAQ. Trimming shortened V by 3 bases and J by 7 bases, and 13 bases separated the two germline ends. CDR3 in DNA: TGTGCCAGCAGCTTTGGACCCAAGGGGAATGAGCAGTTCTTC. It codes for CASSFGPKGNEQFF.

This clonotype was observed a single time. The chain joins TRBV10-3 to TRBJ1-4; D not resolved. The V gene's germline CDR1 is ENHRY and CDR2 SYGVKD. V dropped 1 base and J dropped 2 bases, with 11 bases sitting between them. The length of the CDR3 is 16 residues. This CDR3 is CAISELWDRTNEKLFF. The CDR3 region has the DNA TGTGCCATCAGTGAGTTGTGGGATAGGACTAATGAAAAACTGTTTTTT.

This clonotype occurred many times. The J gene is TRBJ2-2, the V gene TRBV7-8, with a tentative D call TRBD1 (6 bases). CDR3 length: 16 amino acids. CDR1 and CDR2 from the germline V gene are SGHVS and FQNEAQ. Trimming stripped 5 bases from V and 0 bases from J, with 13 bases between. The DNA of the CDR3 is TGTGCCAGCAGCCCACGGACAGCCCCGAACACCGGGGAGCTGTTTTTT. Residues: CASSPRTAPNTGELFF.

V is TRBV20-1 and J is TRBJ2-5, with TRBD1 as a possible D gene (5 bases). The length of the CDR3 is 15 residues. Germline V gene lookup returns CDR1 DFQATT and CDR2 SNEGSKA (reference sequence). V was trimmed by 1 base and J by 5 bases, leaving 17 bases between them. CDR3 coding DNA: TGCAGTGCTAGAGGCCCCCATAGGGCAGGGGAGACCCAGTACTTC. Amino acids: CSARGPHRAGETQYF.

On this clonotype: No DNA is shown, since the ends of the CDR3 on it are uncertain; the CDR3 is the one TCRdb lists. J is TRBJ2-1 and V is TRBV6-5. The length of the CDR3 is 17 amino acids, counting both ends. Germline V lookup: CDR1 MNHEY, CDR2 SVGAGI. The CDR3 here is CASSSSMTSSSYNEQFF.

This clonotype was observed many times. The chain is built from TRBV7-2 and TRBJ2-3; D might be TRBD2 (7 bases). V was shortened by 3 bases and J by 4 bases, with 23 bases between the two germline ends. The CDR3 extends over 18 amino acids. CDR1 is SGHTA, CDR2 FQGNSA, per germline. DNA for the CDR3: TGTGCCAGCAGCTTTGCAAGGGGGGGGGCCTCGCAAGCAGATACGCAGTATTTT. Its translation is CASSFARGGASQADTQYF.

This clonotype was picked up many times. The chain recombines TRBV7-9 with TRBJ2-1; 8 bases line up with TRBD1. The V and J ends lost 6 bases and 10 bases, in that order; junction bases with no gene match: 8. CDR1 and CDR2 from the germline V gene are SEHNR and FQNEAQ (reference sequence). This CDR3 contains 13 residues. Here the CDR3 DNA reads TGTGCCAGCAGACAGGGGGGACTGCGGGAGCAGTTCTTC. Its protein is CASRQGGLREQFF.